One and the same sample provided the 2 T cell receptor beta chains below, sequenced in a study of CDR3 diversity in severe acne. A single record per CDR3 protein comes from TCRdb applying MiXCR to the PCR reads. In the table there are over 85,000 distinct CDR3 sequences, under 60% of which are singletons. Sequences were obtained from blood. These receptors originate from a male donor with acne.

This clonotype was counted ten times or more. The chain links TRBV20-1 to TRBJ2-5; D ambiguous. Trimming removed 6 bases at V and 5 bases at J, with 13 bases between. Germline values: CDR1 DFQATT, CDR2 SNEGSKA (reference sequence). There are 12 residues in the CDR3. The CDR3 DNA reads TGCAGTGCACAAAAGGGATGGGAGACCCAGTACTTC. Translation gives CSAQKGWETQYF.

This clonotype appeared once. The chain combines TRBV29-1 with TRBJ1-2; 9 bases fit TRBD1. The CDR3 contains 13 residues. Germline values: CDR1 SQVTM, CDR2 ANQGSEA. With 6 bases clipped from V and 4 bases from J, the junction kept 6 bases outside the gene matches. Here the CDR3 DNA reads TGCAGCGTCCCCGGGACAGGGCCCTATGGCTACACCTTC. Translating gives CSVPGTGPYGYTF.